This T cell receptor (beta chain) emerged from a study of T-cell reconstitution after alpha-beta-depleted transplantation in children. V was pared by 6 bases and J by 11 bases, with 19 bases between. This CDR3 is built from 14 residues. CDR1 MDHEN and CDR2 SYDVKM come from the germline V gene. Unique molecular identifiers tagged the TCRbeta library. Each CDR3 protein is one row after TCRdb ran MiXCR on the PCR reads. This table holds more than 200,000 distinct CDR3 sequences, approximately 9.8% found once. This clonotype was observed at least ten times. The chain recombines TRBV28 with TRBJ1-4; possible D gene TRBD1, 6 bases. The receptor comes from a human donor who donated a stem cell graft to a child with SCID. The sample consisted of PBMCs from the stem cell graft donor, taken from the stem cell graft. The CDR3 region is CASSLDRTPYKLFF. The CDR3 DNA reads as TGTGCCAGCAGCCTCGACAGGACCCCATACAAACTGTTTTTT.